This T cell receptor (beta chain) was identified in a study of blood T cell repertoires in COVID-19. Measured with immunoSEQ multiplex PCR; TCRdb has only the in-frame clones, and not every one. Among about 200,000 clones, 75% to 85% were seen once, and the ten largest hold around 13%. The TCR sequence derives from a human donor in a cohort sampled during active COVID-19. Sequenced material: peripheral blood.

The CDR3 sequence is CASSTRTTSSYNSPLHF. Written as DNA, the CDR3 is TGTGCCAGCAGCACCCGGACAACGAGCTCCTATAATTCACCCCTCCACTTT. The rearrangement links TRBV5-6 to TRBJ1-6; D is perhaps TRBD1 (5 bases). Germline V lookup: CDR1 SGHDT, CDR2 YYEEEE. The ends were cut back, 4 bases at V and 0 bases at J, with 14 bases in the middle. The CDR3 extends over 17 amino acids.